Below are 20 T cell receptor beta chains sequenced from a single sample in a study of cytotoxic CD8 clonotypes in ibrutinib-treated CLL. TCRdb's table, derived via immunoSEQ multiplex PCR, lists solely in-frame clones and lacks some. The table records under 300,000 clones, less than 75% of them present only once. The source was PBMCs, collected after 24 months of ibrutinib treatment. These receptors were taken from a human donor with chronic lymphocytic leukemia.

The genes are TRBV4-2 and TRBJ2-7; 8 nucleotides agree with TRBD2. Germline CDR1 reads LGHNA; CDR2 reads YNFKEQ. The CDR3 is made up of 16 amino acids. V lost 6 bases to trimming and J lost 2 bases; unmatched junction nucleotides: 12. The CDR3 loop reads CASSYVGAGETYEQYF. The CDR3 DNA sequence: TGTGCCAGCAGTTACGTAGGAGCGGGAGAGACCTACGAGCAGTACTTC.

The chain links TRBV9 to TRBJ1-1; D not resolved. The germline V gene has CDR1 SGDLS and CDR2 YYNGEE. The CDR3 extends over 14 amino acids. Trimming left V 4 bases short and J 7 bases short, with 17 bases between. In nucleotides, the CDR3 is TGTGCCAGCAGCCCCCCGGCCCTGGCCGGTGAAGCTTTCTTT. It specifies CASSPPALAGEAFF.

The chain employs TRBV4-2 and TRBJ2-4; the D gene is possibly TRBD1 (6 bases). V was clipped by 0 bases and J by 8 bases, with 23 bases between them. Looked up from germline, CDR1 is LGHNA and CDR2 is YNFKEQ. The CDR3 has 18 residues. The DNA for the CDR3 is TGTGCCAGCAGCCAAGAGGGCCTTTATGCAGGGGCTATGTACATTCAGTACTTC. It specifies CASSQEGLYAGAMYIQYF.

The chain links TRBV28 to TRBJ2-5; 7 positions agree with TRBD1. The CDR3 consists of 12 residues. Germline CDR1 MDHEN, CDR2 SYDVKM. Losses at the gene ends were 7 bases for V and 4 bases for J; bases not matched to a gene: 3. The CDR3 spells CASKGARETQYF. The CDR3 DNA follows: TGTGCCAGCAAGGGGGCTCGAGAGACCCAGTACTTC.

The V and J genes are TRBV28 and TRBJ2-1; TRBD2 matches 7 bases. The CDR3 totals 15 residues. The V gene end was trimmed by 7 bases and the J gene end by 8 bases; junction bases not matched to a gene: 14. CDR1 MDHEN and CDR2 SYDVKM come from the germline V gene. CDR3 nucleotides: TGTGCCAGCATGGGCTGGGGGAGGGAGTTATATGAGCAGTTCTTC. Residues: CASMGWGRELYEQFF.

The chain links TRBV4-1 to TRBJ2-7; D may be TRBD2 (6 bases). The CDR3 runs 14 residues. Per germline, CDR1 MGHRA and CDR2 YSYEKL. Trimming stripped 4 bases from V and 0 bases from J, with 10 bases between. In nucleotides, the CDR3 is TGCGCCAGCAGCCGCGGGGAGAGCTCCTACGAGCAGTACTTC. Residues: CASSRGESSYEQYF.

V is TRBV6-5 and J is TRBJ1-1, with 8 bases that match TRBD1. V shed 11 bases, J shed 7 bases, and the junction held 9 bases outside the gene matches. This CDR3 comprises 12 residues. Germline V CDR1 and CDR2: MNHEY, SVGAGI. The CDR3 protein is CASTDRVGEAFF. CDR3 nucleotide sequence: TGTGCCTCAACGGACAGGGTGGGTGAAGCTTTCTTT.

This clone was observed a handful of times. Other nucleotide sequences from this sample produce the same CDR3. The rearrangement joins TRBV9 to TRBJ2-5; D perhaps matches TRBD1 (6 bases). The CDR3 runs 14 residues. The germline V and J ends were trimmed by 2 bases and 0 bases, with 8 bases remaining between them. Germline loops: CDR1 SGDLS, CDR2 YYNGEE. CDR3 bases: TGTGCCAGCAGCGTTACAGGGTACCAAGAGACCCAGTACTTC. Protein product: CASSVTGYQETQYF.

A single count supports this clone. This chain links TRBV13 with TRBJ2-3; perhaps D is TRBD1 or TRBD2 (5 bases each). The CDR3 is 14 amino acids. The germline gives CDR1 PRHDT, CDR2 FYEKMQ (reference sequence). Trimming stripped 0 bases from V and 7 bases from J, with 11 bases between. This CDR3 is CASSLGTGTNTQYF. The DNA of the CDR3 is TGTGCCAGCAGCTTAGGTACGGGGACGAATACGCAGTATTTT.

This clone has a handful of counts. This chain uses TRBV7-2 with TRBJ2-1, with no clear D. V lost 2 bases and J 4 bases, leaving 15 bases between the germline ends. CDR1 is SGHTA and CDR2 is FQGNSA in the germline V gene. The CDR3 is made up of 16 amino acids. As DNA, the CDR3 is TGTGCCAGCAGCTTAACTCGCAGCTACACTTACAATGAGCAGTTCTTC. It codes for CASSLTRSYTYNEQFF. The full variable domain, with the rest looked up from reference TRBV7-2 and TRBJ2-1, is GAGVSQSPSNKVTEKGKDVELRCDPISGHTALYWYRQSLGQGLEFLIYFQGNSAPDKSGLPSDRFSAERTGGSVSTLTIQRTQQEDSAVYLCASSLTRSYTYNEQFFGPGTRLTVL.

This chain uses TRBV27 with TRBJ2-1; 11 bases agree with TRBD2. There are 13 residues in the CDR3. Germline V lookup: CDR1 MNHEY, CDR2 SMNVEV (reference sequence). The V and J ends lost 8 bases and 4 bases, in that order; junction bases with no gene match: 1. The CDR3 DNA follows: TGTGCCAGCGGGACTAGCGGTTACAATGAGCAGTTCTTC. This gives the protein CASGTSGYNEQFF.

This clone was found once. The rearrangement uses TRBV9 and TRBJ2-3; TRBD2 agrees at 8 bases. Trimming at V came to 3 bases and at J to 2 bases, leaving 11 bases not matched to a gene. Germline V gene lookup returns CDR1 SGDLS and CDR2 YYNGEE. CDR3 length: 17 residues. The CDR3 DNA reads TGTGCCAGCAGCGAGACCATAGCGGGAATCCCCACAGATACGCAGTATTTT. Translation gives CASSETIAGIPTDTQYF.

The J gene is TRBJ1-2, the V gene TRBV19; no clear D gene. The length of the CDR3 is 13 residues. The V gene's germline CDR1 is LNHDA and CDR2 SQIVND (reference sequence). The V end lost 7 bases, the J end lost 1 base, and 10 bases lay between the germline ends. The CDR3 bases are TGTGCCAGTAATACGGGAAGTAACTATGGCTACACCTTC. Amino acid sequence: CASNTGSNYGYTF.

In DNA form, the CDR3 reads TGTGCCAGCAGCCACCGGGACACTGTCTACAATGAGCAGTTCTTC. It encodes CASSHRDTVYNEQFF. The rearrangement joins TRBV11-3 to TRBJ2-1; possible D gene TRBD1, 6 bases. Germline CDR1 SGHNT, CDR2 YENEEA. CDR3 size: 15 residues. With 5 bases removed from V and 3 bases from J, the gap between germline ends came to 14 bases. Full variable domain (remainder filled in from reference TRBV11-3 and TRBJ2-1): EAGVVQSPRYKIIEKKQPVAFWCNPISGHNTLYWYLQNLGQGPELLIRYENEEAVDDSQLPKDRFSAERLKGVDSTLKIQPAELGDSAVYLCASSHRDTVYNEQFFGPGTRLTVL.

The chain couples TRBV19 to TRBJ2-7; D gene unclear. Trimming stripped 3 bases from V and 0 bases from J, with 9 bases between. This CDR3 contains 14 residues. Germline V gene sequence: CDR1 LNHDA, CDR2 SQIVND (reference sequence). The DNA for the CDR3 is TGTGCCAGTAGTATCACTGGGTCCTCCTACGAGCAGTACTTC. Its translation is CASSITGSSYEQYF.

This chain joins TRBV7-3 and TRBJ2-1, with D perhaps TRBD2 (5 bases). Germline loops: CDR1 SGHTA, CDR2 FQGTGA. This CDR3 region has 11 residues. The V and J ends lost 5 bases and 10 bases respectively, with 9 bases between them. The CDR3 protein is CASSGTGEQFF. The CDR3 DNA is TGTGCCAGCAGCGGCACGGGGGAGCAGTTCTTC.

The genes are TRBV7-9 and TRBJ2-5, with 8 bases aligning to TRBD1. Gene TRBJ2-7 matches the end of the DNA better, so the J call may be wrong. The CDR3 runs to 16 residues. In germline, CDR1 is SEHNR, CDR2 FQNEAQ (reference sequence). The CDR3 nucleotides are TGTGCCAGCAGCCAGACCTCAGGGGGCTCGTCCTACGAGCAGTACTTC. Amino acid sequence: CASSQTSGGSSYEQYF.

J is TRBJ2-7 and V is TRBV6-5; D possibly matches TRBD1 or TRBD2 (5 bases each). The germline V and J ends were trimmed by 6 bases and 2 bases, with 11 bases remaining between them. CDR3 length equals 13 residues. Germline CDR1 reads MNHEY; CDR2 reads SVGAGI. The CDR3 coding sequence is TGTGCCAGCAGCCTCGGGGCAACCTACGAGCAGTACTTC. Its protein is CASSLGATYEQYF.

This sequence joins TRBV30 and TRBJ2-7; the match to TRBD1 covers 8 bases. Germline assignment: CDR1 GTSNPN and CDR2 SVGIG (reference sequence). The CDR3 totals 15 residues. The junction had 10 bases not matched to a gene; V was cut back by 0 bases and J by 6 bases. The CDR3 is CAWSVRAGGSSEQYF. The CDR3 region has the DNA TGTGCCTGGAGTGTAAGGGCAGGGGGCTCTTCCGAGCAGTACTTC. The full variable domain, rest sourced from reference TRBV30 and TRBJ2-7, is SQTIHQWPATLVQPVGSPLSLECTVEGTSNPNLYWYRQAAGRGLQLLFYSVGIGQISSEVPQNLSASRPQDRQFILSSKKLLLSDSGFYLCAWSVRAGGSSEQYFGPGTRLTVT.

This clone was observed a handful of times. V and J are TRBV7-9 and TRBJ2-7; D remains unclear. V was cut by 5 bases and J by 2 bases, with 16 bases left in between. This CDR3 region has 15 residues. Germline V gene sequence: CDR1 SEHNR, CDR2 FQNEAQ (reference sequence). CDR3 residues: CASSPRNVLAYEQYF. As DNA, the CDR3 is TGTGCCAGCAGCCCAAGGAATGTTCTGGCCTACGAGCAGTACTTC.